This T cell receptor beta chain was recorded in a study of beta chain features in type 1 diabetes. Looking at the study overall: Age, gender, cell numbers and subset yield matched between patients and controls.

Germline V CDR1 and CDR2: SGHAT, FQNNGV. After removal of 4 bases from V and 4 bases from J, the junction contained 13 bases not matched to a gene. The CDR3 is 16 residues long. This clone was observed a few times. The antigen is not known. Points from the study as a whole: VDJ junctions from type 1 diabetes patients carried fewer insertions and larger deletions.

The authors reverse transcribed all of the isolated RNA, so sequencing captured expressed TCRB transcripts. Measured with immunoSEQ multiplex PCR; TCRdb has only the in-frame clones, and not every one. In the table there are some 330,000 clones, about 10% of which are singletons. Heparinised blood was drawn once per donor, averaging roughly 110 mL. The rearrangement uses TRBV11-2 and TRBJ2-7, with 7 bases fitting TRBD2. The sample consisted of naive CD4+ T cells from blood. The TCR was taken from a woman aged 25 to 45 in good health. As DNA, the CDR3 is TGTGCCAGCAGCTCCATAGTGCGCGCTAGCGGTTACGAGCAGTACTTC. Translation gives CASSSIVRASGYEQYF.